This TCR beta chain was recorded in a study of T cell responses to AZD1222 COVID-19 vaccine. Trimming stripped 4 bases from V and 4 bases from J, with 11 bases between. The CDR3 is made up of 14 amino acids. Germline V lookup: CDR1 SGHRS, CDR2 YFSETQ. TCRdb's table, derived via immunoSEQ multiplex PCR, lists solely in-frame clones and lacks some. The table records some 130,000 clones, more than 75% of them present only once. Study-wide findings and caveats: Without day 14 samples, only post-peak T cell repertoires were studied. Per reports, nearly half of all spike-specific TCRs target regions that are unmutated in variants. Spike-specific TCR repertoires showed rising breadth and depth after two AZD1222 doses.

Researchers grouped second doses given at about 4 or about 12 weeks into one pool. With respect to this clone: The antigen is unknown.

The chain uses TRBV5-1 and TRBJ1-4; no reliable D call. The sequence came from an adult who received the AZD1222 COVID-19 vaccine. Sample: peripheral blood, taken 28 days after the second AZD1222 dose. The CDR3 is CASSLGSRNEKLFF. DNA for the CDR3: TGCGCCAGCAGCCTAGGCAGTCGTAATGAAAAACTGTTTTTT.